This T cell receptor (beta chain) was found in a study of blood T cell repertoires in COVID-19. Trimming left V 4 bases short and J 3 bases short, with 11 bases between. Germline CDR1 and CDR2: KGHSH and LQKENI. CDR3 length: 14 residues. In the original analysis: From reference gene primer amplification, estimates of nucleated cell counts were derived. Assay used: immunoSEQ multiplex PCR; TCRdb lists only in-frame clones, some missing. The V and J calls and the clone size are those of that table, but D and trimming were determined from the DNA. Altogether about 260,000 clones are present, about four fifths being singletons, with the ten largest covering more than 8%.

This chain links TRBV18 with TRBJ2-3; possibly TRBD2 for D (6 bases). The clonotype was recovered from a woman between 45 and 60 years old who had recovered from COVID-19. The sample taken for sequencing was peripheral blood. The CDR3 coding sequence is TGTGCCAGCTCACGACGACTAGAAACAGATACGCAGTATTTT. Protein sequence: CASSRRLETDTQYF.